This T cell receptor (beta chain) was retrieved from a study of T cells in Graves' hyperthyroidism and ophthalmopathy. Study-wide results and limits: Ophthalmopathy could be told apart from stable hyperthyroidism with a 13 V-J model. Blood also contained most expanded thyroid clonotypes above 0.001.

This clonotype has a handful of counts. Antigen unknown. Calling Graves' hyperthyroidism stable meant ophthalmopathy did not progress within 18 months. The hyperthyroidism was newly diagnosed and had lasted under 2 months; the patients were aged 18 to 65. The V segment lost 4 bases and the J segment 3 bases; nucleotides outside the gene matches: 9. The CDR3 is made up of 16 amino acids. Germline loops: CDR1 SGHRS, CDR2 YFSETQ. RNA transcripts served as the template for amplifying TCR beta CDR3 regions. Using the HTBI primer set, a first-round RT-PCR was run on the TCR CDR3. TCRdb re-called the multiplex PCR reads through MiXCR, storing one row per CDR3 protein. This table has 600,000 to 750,000 distinct CDR3 sequences, 17% appearing once.

The clonotype originates from a man in his forties or fifties with Graves' hyperthyroidism. The sequenced material came from blood. The V gene is TRBV5-1, the J gene TRBJ2-3; TRBD2 matches 9 bases. In DNA form, the CDR3 reads TGCGCCAGCAGCCCCCGGGTAGCGGGAGAAACAGATACGCAGTATTTT. This translates into CASSPRVAGETDTQYF.